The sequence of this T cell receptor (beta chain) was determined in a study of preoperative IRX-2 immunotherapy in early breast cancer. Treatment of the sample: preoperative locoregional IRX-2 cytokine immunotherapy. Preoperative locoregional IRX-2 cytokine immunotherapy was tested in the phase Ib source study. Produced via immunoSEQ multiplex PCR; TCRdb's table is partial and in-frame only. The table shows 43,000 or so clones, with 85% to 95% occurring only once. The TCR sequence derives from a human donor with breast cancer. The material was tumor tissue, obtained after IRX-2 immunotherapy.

CDR3 sequence: CASSVGHRGPQPQHF. The CDR3 DNA sequence: TGTGCCAGCAGCGTAGGTCACAGGGGGCCTCAGCCCCAGCATTTT. V gene TRBV9 combines with J gene TRBJ1-5; TRBD1 aligns across 9 bases. Germline V gives CDR1 SGDLS, CDR2 YYNGEE. With V trimmed by 0 bases and J by 6 bases, 4 bases remained unmatched. CDR3 length equals 15 residues.